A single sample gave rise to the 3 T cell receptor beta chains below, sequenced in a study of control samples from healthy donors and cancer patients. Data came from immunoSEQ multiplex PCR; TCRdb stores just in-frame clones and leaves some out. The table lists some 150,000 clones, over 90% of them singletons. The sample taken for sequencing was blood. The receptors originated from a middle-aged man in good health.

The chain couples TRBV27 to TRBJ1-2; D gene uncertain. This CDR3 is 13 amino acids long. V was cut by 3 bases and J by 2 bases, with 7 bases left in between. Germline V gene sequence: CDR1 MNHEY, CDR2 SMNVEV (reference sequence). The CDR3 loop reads CASSLNGNYGYTF. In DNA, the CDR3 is TGTGCCAGCAGTTTGAACGGAAACTATGGCTACACCTTC.

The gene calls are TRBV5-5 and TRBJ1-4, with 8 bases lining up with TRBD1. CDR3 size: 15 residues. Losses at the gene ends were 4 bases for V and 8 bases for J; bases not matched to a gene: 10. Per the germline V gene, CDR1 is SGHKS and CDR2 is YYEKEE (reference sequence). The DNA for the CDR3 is TGTGCCAGCAGCCTACACGGACAGGGAAGAGAAAAACTGTTTTTT. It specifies CASSLHGQGREKLFF.

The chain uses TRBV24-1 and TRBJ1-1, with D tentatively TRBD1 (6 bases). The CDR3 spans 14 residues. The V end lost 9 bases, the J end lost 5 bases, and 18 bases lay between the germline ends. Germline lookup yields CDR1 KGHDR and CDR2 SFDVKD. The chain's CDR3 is CATLTGGRVTEAFF. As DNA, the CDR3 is TGTGCCACCCTTACCGGGGGCAGGGTAACTGAAGCTTTCTTT.